A selection of T cell receptor beta chains follows, all from one sample in a study of identical twins. TCRdb called the 5' RACE reads again in MiXCR, with one record for every CDR3 protein. There are a few hundred thousand distinct CDR3 sequences in the sample; 9% to 10% occur only once, and more than 2.5% lies in the top ten. The data also belong to a second study, concerning yellow fever vaccine responses in identical twins.

Material for sequencing was PBMCs. These receptors were collected from a woman aged 18 to 35 in good health. Both conserved end residues are part of each CDR3. A D gene is named only where the DNA matches it firmly. The listing skips clone size in some rows; elsewhere it reads once, few, many or a size class.

d_gene: NA
v_gene: TRBV30
j_gene: TRBJ1-2
abundance: many
CDR3aa: CAWSESVYYGYTF
CDR3nt: TGTGCCTGGAGTGAGAGTGTTTACTATGGCTACACCTTC

d_gene: NA
v_gene: TRBV7-2
j_gene: TRBJ2-5
abundance: NA
CDR3aa: CASSLGGGGGARETQYF
CDR3nt: TGTGCCAGCAGCTTAGGCGGTGGGGGGGGGGCGAGAGAGACCCAGTACTTC

d_gene: TRBD2
v_gene: TRBV9
j_gene: TRBJ2-5
abundance: NA
CDR3aa: CASSPRWGGQETQYF
CDR3nt: TGTGCCAGCAGCCCCCGGTGGGGGGGGCAAGAGACCCAGTACTTC

d_gene: NA
v_gene: TRBV12-3/TRBV12-4
j_gene: TRBJ2-7
abundance: NA
CDR3aa: CASSRSKVYEQYF
CDR3nt: TGTGCCAGCAGCCGTTCCAAGGTTTACGAGCAGTACTTC

d_gene: NA
v_gene: TRBV29-1
j_gene: TRBJ2-3
abundance: few
CDR3aa: CSAGGGDTDTQYF
CDR3nt: TGCAGCGCAGGGGGAGGTGACACAGATACGCAGTATTTT

d_gene: NA
v_gene: TRBV5-1
j_gene: TRBJ2-3
abundance: few
CDR3aa: CASSSLARNTDTQYF
CDR3nt: TGCGCCAGCAGTTCTCTAGCGAGGAACACAGATACGCAGTATTTT

d_gene: NA
v_gene: TRBV30
j_gene: TRBJ1-1
abundance: NA
CDR3aa: CAWRVWEATEAFF
CDR3nt: TGTGCCTGGAGAGTGTGGGAGGCAACTGAAGCTTTCTTT

d_gene: TRBD2
v_gene: TRBV7-8
j_gene: TRBJ2-1
abundance: many
CDR3aa: CASSLGLADYNEQFF
CDR3nt: TGTGCCAGCAGCTTAGGACTAGCGGACTACAATGAGCAGTTCTTC

d_gene: NA
v_gene: TRBV5-6
j_gene: TRBJ1-3
abundance: few
CDR3aa: CASSLEGNTIYF
CDR3nt: TGTGCCAGCAGCTTGGAAGGAAACACCATATATTTT

d_gene: NA
v_gene: TRBV19
j_gene: TRBJ2-7
abundance: NA
CDR3aa: CASSIYPSYEQYF
CDR3nt: TGTGCCAGTAGTATTTATCCATCCTACGAGCAGTACTTC

d_gene: NA
v_gene: TRBV15
j_gene: TRBJ1-2
abundance: NA
CDR3aa: CATSMANREVYGYTF
CDR3nt: TGTGCCACCAGCATGGCAAACAGGGAAGTTTATGGCTACACCTTC

d_gene: TRBD2
v_gene: TRBV30
j_gene: TRBJ2-1
abundance: many
CDR3aa: CAWRTLAGGNNEQFF
CDR3nt: TGTGCCTGGAGGACCCTAGCGGGGGGAAACAATGAGCAGTTCTTC

d_gene: TRBD2
v_gene: TRBV20-1
j_gene: TRBJ2-1
abundance: few
CDR3aa: CSARDQSGRAEQFF
CDR3nt: TGCAGTGCTAGAGATCAAAGCGGGAGAGCTGAGCAGTTCTTC

d_gene: NA
v_gene: TRBV29-1
j_gene: TRBJ2-1
abundance: NA
CDR3aa: CSARSGAGEQFF
CDR3nt: TGCAGCGCCCGGTCAGGGGCTGGGGAGCAGTTCTTC

d_gene: TRBD2
v_gene: TRBV29-1
j_gene: TRBJ2-7
abundance: NA
CDR3aa: CSVETSGPYEQYF
CDR3nt: TGCAGCGTTGAAACTAGCGGGCCCTACGAGCAGTACTTC

d_gene: NA
v_gene: TRBV21-1
j_gene: TRBJ2-5
abundance: NA
CDR3aa: CASSKRGQTQETQYF
CDR3nt: TGTGCCAGCAGCAAACGAGGACAGACCCAAGAGACCCAGTACTTC

d_gene: NA
v_gene: TRBV7-2
j_gene: TRBJ2-5
abundance: many
CDR3aa: CASSLVTETQYF
CDR3nt: TGTGCCAGCAGCTTAGTTACTGAGACCCAGTACTTC

d_gene: NA
v_gene: TRBV15
j_gene: TRBJ2-1
abundance: NA
CDR3aa: CATSGRWKEQFF
CDR3nt: TGTGCCACCAGCGGCCGGTGGAAGGAGCAGTTCTTC

d_gene: TRBD1
v_gene: TRBV7-2
j_gene: TRBJ1-2
abundance: many
CDR3aa: CASTIANEGAYGYTF
CDR3nt: TGTGCCAGCACCATCGCCAACGAGGGGGCCTATGGCTACACCTTC

d_gene: TRBD2
v_gene: TRBV20-1
j_gene: TRBJ2-1
abundance: NA
CDR3aa: CSASGGAWDEQFF
CDR3nt: TGCAGTGCTAGCGGGGGGGCCTGGGATGAGCAGTTCTTC

d_gene: NA
v_gene: TRBV11-2
j_gene: TRBJ2-7
abundance: NA
CDR3aa: CASSTLSGQPYEQYF
CDR3nt: TGTGCCAGCAGTACTCTGTCGGGACAACCCTACGAGCAGTACTTC

d_gene: TRBD2
v_gene: TRBV20-1
j_gene: TRBJ2-3
abundance: many
CDR3aa: CSAREATAGATGTQYF
CDR3nt: TGCAGTGCTAGAGAGGCAACAGCGGGGGCCACAGGGACGCAGTATTTT

d_gene: NA
v_gene: TRBV12-3/TRBV12-4
j_gene: TRBJ1-2
abundance: many
CDR3aa: CASSLRRANYGYTF
CDR3nt: TGTGCCAGCAGTTTACGCAGGGCCAACTATGGCTACACCTTC

d_gene: TRBD2
v_gene: TRBV6-5
j_gene: TRBJ2-7
abundance: NA
CDR3aa: CASSYLRKAGAYEQYF
CDR3nt: TGTGCCAGCAGTTACCTCAGGAAAGCGGGAGCCTACGAGCAGTACTTC

d_gene: NA
v_gene: TRBV19
j_gene: TRBJ2-3
abundance: NA
CDR3aa: CASSIRSTLDTQYF
CDR3nt: TGTGCCAGTAGTATCCGCTCAACCTTGGATACGCAGTATTTT

d_gene: TRBD1
v_gene: TRBV15
j_gene: TRBJ2-7
abundance: few
CDR3aa: CATSPQGQGYEQYF
CDR3nt: TGTGCCACCAGCCCCCAGGGACAGGGCTACGAGCAGTACTTC

d_gene: NA
v_gene: TRBV4-1
j_gene: TRBJ2-3
abundance: many
CDR3aa: CASSQDPVFYTDTQYF
CDR3nt: TGCGCCAGCAGCCAAGATCCTGTCTTTTACACAGATACGCAGTATTTT

d_gene: NA
v_gene: TRBV15
j_gene: TRBJ2-5
abundance: NA
CDR3aa: CATSREMAAVGETQYF
CDR3nt: TGTGCCACCAGCAGAGAGATGGCAGCGGTCGGAGAGACCCAGTACTTC

d_gene: TRBD1
v_gene: TRBV4-3
j_gene: TRBJ2-7
abundance: many
CDR3aa: CASSQGTGNEQYF
CDR3nt: TGCGCCAGCAGCCAAGGGACAGGGAACGAGCAGTACTTC

d_gene: TRBD2
v_gene: TRBV29-1
j_gene: TRBJ2-1
abundance: few
CDR3aa: CSVDGTSGAGAAYNEQFF
CDR3nt: TGCAGCGTAGACGGGACTAGCGGTGCCGGGGCTGCCTACAATGAGCAGTTCTTC

d_gene: NA
v_gene: TRBV7-2
j_gene: TRBJ2-7
abundance: many
CDR3aa: CASSFRRGGEQYF
CDR3nt: TGTGCCAGCAGCTTTCGGAGGGGAGGCGAGCAGTACTTC

d_gene: TRBD2
v_gene: TRBV7-8
j_gene: TRBJ2-1
abundance: few
CDR3aa: CASSLEGLGIVRLFF
CDR3nt: TGTGCCAGCAGCTTAGAGGGACTAGGGATAGTCAGGCTTTTCTTC

d_gene: NA
v_gene: TRBV5-4
j_gene: TRBJ2-1
abundance: many
CDR3aa: CASSLRTVDNEQFF
CDR3nt: TGTGCCAGCAGCTTAAGGACAGTCGACAATGAGCAGTTCTTC

d_gene: NA
v_gene: TRBV5-1
j_gene: TRBJ2-3
abundance: many
CDR3aa: CASSRPGGASTDTQYF
CDR3nt: TGCGCCAGCAGCCGCCCGGGGGGCGCTAGCACAGATACGCAGTATTTT

d_gene: TRBD1
v_gene: TRBV24-1
j_gene: TRBJ1-1
abundance: many
CDR3aa: CATSGDRGYAFF
CDR3nt: TGTGCCACCAGTGGCGACAGGGGGTATGCTTTCTTT

d_gene: NA
v_gene: TRBV12-3/TRBV12-4
j_gene: TRBJ2-5
abundance: many
CDR3aa: CASSLGSFLSQYF
CDR3nt: TGTGCCAGCAGTTTAGGGTCGTTCCTATCCCAGTACTTC

d_gene: TRBD1
v_gene: TRBV6-6
j_gene: TRBJ2-7
abundance: NA
CDR3aa: CASKQGSSYEQYF
CDR3nt: TGTGCCAGCAAACAGGGGAGCAGCTACGAGCAGTACTTC

d_gene: NA
v_gene: TRBV6-1
j_gene: TRBJ2-3
abundance: few
CDR3aa: CASSEGDKYTDTQYF
CDR3nt: TGTGCCAGCAGTGAAGGGGACAAATACACAGATACGCAGTATTTT

d_gene: NA
v_gene: TRBV20-1
j_gene: TRBJ2-7
abundance: NA
CDR3aa: CSARVPGYEQYF
CDR3nt: TGCAGTGCTAGAGTACCCGGGTACGAGCAGTACTTC

d_gene: NA
v_gene: TRBV18
j_gene: TRBJ2-3
abundance: many
CDR3aa: CASSPGGGTDTQYF
CDR3nt: TGTGCCAGCAGCCCAGGGGGGGGCACAGATACGCAGTATTTT

d_gene: NA
v_gene: TRBV12-3/TRBV12-4
j_gene: TRBJ1-1
abundance: few
CDR3aa: CASSPTLVGLFF
CDR3nt: TGTGCCAGCAGCCCGACATTGGTTGGGCTTTTCTTT

d_gene: NA
v_gene: TRBV30
j_gene: TRBJ2-1
abundance: NA
CDR3aa: CAWSVAGAYNEQFF
CDR3nt: TGTGCCTGGAGTGTGGCGGGGGCGTACAATGAGCAGTTCTTC

d_gene: NA
v_gene: TRBV5-1
j_gene: TRBJ2-7
abundance: many
CDR3aa: CASSLRQGYEQYF
CDR3nt: TGTGCCAGCAGCTTACGGCAGGGCTACGAGCAGTACTTC

d_gene: NA
v_gene: TRBV5-6
j_gene: TRBJ2-2
abundance: NA
CDR3aa: CASSRTVRETGELFF
CDR3nt: TGTGCCAGCAGCAGGACAGTTCGAGAGACCGGGGAGCTGTTTTTT

d_gene: NA
v_gene: TRBV4-1
j_gene: TRBJ2-7
abundance: NA
CDR3aa: CASSMDTGGGTISYEQYF
CDR3nt: TGCGCCAGCAGCATGGATACCGGTGGCGGGACGATCTCCTACGAGCAGTACTTC

d_gene: TRBD1
v_gene: TRBV6-1
j_gene: TRBJ1-6
abundance: NA
CDR3aa: CASSGGTGGGSPLHF
CDR3nt: TGTGCCAGCAGTGGAGGGACAGGGGGCGGTTCACCCCTCCACTTT

d_gene: TRBD2
v_gene: TRBV3-1
j_gene: TRBJ2-1
abundance: few
CDR3aa: CACSQDLLAGDANEQFF
CDR3nt: TGTGCCTGCAGCCAAGATCTACTAGCGGGAGATGCGAATGAGCAGTTCTTC

d_gene: NA
v_gene: TRBV6-5
j_gene: TRBJ2-2
abundance: many
CDR3aa: CASSYSDGELFF
CDR3nt: TGTGCCAGCAGTTACTCTGACGGGGAGCTGTTTTTT

d_gene: NA
v_gene: TRBV27
j_gene: TRBJ1-5
abundance: few
CDR3aa: CASSSGSFNQPQHF
CDR3nt: TGTGCCAGCAGTTCCGGGTCCTTCAATCAGCCCCAGCATTTT

d_gene: NA
v_gene: TRBV5-5
j_gene: TRBJ1-5
abundance: NA
CDR3aa: CASSGRGTSNQPQHF
CDR3nt: TGTGCCAGCAGCGGGCGTGGGACGAGCAATCAGCCCCAGCATTTT

d_gene: NA
v_gene: TRBV2
j_gene: TRBJ2-2
abundance: many
CDR3aa: CASSELRLGQVNTGELFF
CDR3nt: TGTGCCAGCAGTGAACTACGTCTAGGGCAGGTCAACACCGGGGAGCTGTTTTTT

d_gene: NA
v_gene: TRBV19
j_gene: TRBJ2-2
abundance: many
CDR3aa: CASSISTGELFF
CDR3nt: TGTGCCAGTAGTATTAGCACCGGGGAGCTGTTTTTT

d_gene: NA
v_gene: TRBV20-1
j_gene: TRBJ2-3
abundance: NA
CDR3aa: CSARYQGHGTDTQYF
CDR3nt: TGCAGTGCTAGGTATCAGGGGCACGGCACAGATACGCAGTATTTT

d_gene: TRBD2
v_gene: TRBV29-1
j_gene: TRBJ2-1
abundance: many
CDR3aa: CSVGLAGYNEQFF
CDR3nt: TGCAGCGTTGGACTAGCGGGATACAATGAGCAGTTCTTC

d_gene: TRBD2
v_gene: TRBV7-2
j_gene: TRBJ2-5
abundance: few
CDR3aa: CASSQLAGGLATQYF
CDR3nt: TGTGCCAGCAGCCAACTAGCGGGAGGGCTGGCGACCCAGTACTTC